These T cell receptor beta chains were read from a single sample in a study of blood T cell repertoires in COVID-19. Profiling relied on immunoSEQ multiplex PCR, and the TCRdb table lists in-frame clones only, not all of them. Of under 250,000 clones listed, 83% are singletons. Sequencing was performed on peripheral blood. The receptors derive from a woman in her 50s with acute or convalescent COVID-19. Each CDR3 is given with its conserved first and last residue. D genes are given only for firm matches. Expanded clones get a size class; other rows say once, few or many, or leave the size out.

clone size: NA; V gene: TRBV5-1; J gene: TRBJ2-1; D gene: TRBD1; CDR3 DNA: TGCGCCAGCAGCTCTCACAGGGGCCCAAGCTCCTACAATGAGCAGTTCTTC; CDR3 protein: CASSSHRGPSSYNEQFF
clone size: NA; V gene: TRBV30; J gene: TRBJ2-2; D gene: NA; CDR3 DNA: TGTGCCTGGAGTCGAAACCCGGGACAGAACACCGGGGAGCTGTTTTTT; CDR3 protein: CAWSRNPGQNTGELFF
clone size: NA; V gene: TRBV7-2; J gene: TRBJ2-7; D gene: TRBD2; CDR3 DNA: TGTGCCAGCAGCCGGACTAGCGGGAGCACCTACGAGCAGTACTTC; CDR3 protein: CASSRTSGSTYEQYF
clone size: NA; V gene: TRBV5-4; J gene: TRBJ2-1; D gene: NA; CDR3 DNA: TGTGCCAGCAGCCCACAGGGAGGGGATGAGCAGTTCTTC; CDR3 protein: CASSPQGGDEQFF
clone size: NA; V gene: TRBV3-1/TRBV3-2; J gene: TRBJ2-2; D gene: NA; CDR3 DNA: TGTGCCAGCACCAAGCGGAGGGGCGGGGAGCTGTTTTTT; CDR3 protein: CASTKRRGGELFF
clone size: NA; V gene: TRBV19; J gene: TRBJ1-5; D gene: TRBD1; CDR3 DNA: TGTGCCAGTACCGAGGAACTTGACAGGGGTAATCAGCCCCAGCATTTT; CDR3 protein: CASTEELDRGNQPQHF
clone size: NA; V gene: TRBV6-6; J gene: TRBJ2-1; D gene: NA; CDR3 DNA: TGTGCCAGCAGTGTCGACAGGACTGAGCAGTTCTTC; CDR3 protein: CASSVDRTEQFF
clone size: NA; V gene: TRBV6-6; J gene: TRBJ1-2; D gene: NA; CDR3 DNA: TGTGCCAGCAGGGGGGACAATTACTATGGCTACACCTTC; CDR3 protein: CASRGDNYYGYTF
clone size: NA; V gene: TRBV3-1/TRBV3-2; J gene: TRBJ1-2; D gene: NA; CDR3 DNA: TGTGCCAGCAGCCAATTGACAGTCTCTAATTATGGCTACACCTTC; CDR3 protein: CASSQLTVSNYGYTF
clone size: NA; V gene: TRBV2; J gene: TRBJ2-5; D gene: TRBD1; CDR3 DNA: TGTGCCAGCAGCCCCGGGACAGGGGTAAGAGAGACCCAGTACTTC; CDR3 protein: CASSPGTGVRETQYF
clone size: few; V gene: TRBV6-2/TRBV6-3; J gene: TRBJ2-5; D gene: TRBD1; CDR3 DNA: TGTGCCAGCAGTACGGGACAGCAAGAGACCCAGTACTTC; CDR3 protein: CASSTGQQETQYF
clone size: NA; V gene: TRBV2; J gene: TRBJ1-2; D gene: TRBD1; CDR3 DNA: TGTGCCAGCAGTGAACAGGGGGGCTACTATGGCTACACCTTC; CDR3 protein: CASSEQGGYYGYTF
clone size: NA; V gene: TRBV5-6; J gene: TRBJ1-2; D gene: NA; CDR3 DNA: TGTGCCAGCAGCTTGAGAGGTGATTATGGCTACACCTTC; CDR3 protein: CASSLRGDYGYTF
clone size: once; V gene: TRBV28; J gene: TRBJ2-4; D gene: NA; CDR3 DNA: TGTGCCAGCAGTTTATTGCAGGGAAACATTCAGTACTTC; CDR3 protein: CASSLLQGNIQYF
clone size: NA; V gene: TRBV24-1; J gene: TRBJ1-2; D gene: TRBD1; CDR3 DNA: TGTGCCACCAGTGATCCCGACAGGGTTTCTGGCTACACCTTC; CDR3 protein: CATSDPDRVSGYTF
clone size: NA; V gene: TRBV29-1; J gene: TRBJ2-7; D gene: TRBD1; CDR3 DNA: TGCAGCGCTAAATCGGGGACAGGCGGTTACGAGCAGTACTTC; CDR3 protein: CSAKSGTGGYEQYF
clone size: NA; V gene: TRBV18; J gene: TRBJ1-5; D gene: TRBD1; CDR3 DNA: TGTGCCAGCTCACCAAAGCCGATGGGACAGCTTTATAGCAATCAGCCCCAGCATTTT; CDR3 protein: CASSPKPMGQLYSNQPQHF
clone size: NA; V gene: TRBV7-2; J gene: TRBJ1-2; D gene: TRBD1; CDR3 DNA: TGTGCCAGCAGCTTCCGGGACAGGGAATCCTATGGCTACACCTTC; CDR3 protein: CASSFRDRESYGYTF
clone size: few; V gene: TRBV7-2; J gene: TRBJ2-7; D gene: TRBD1; CDR3 DNA: TGTGCCAGCAGCTTCCCGGGACAGGGCTTGGGTGAGCAGTACTTC; CDR3 protein: CASSFPGQGLGEQYF
clone size: NA; V gene: TRBV10-3; J gene: TRBJ1-2; D gene: TRBD1; CDR3 DNA: TGTGCCATCAGTGAGGTACGACAGGGGTTACACTATGGCTACACCTTC; CDR3 protein: CAISEVRQGLHYGYTF
clone size: NA; V gene: TRBV6-5; J gene: TRBJ1-2; D gene: NA; CDR3 DNA: TGTGCCAGCAGTTACTCGGGAGCTTATGGCTACACCTTC; CDR3 protein: CASSYSGAYGYTF
clone size: few; V gene: TRBV2; J gene: TRBJ2-2; D gene: NA; CDR3 DNA: TGTGCCAGTATCCCTAGCGAGACCGGGGAGCTGTTTTTT; CDR3 protein: CASIPSETGELFF
clone size: NA; V gene: TRBV28; J gene: TRBJ2-7; D gene: NA; CDR3 DNA: TGTGCCATCCAGACATCCACCTACGAGCAGTACTTC; CDR3 protein: CAIQTSTYEQYF
clone size: NA; V gene: TRBV3-1/TRBV3-2; J gene: TRBJ1-1; D gene: NA; CDR3 DNA: TGTGCCAGCAGCCAAGATGTGGACACGGCGGCTTTCTTT; CDR3 protein: CASSQDVDTAAFF
clone size: NA; V gene: TRBV5-1; J gene: TRBJ1-1; D gene: NA; CDR3 DNA: TGCGCCAGCAGCTTGCTGGGAGGCACTGAAGCTTTCTTT; CDR3 protein: CASSLLGGTEAFF
clone size: NA; V gene: TRBV6-5; J gene: TRBJ2-7; D gene: TRBD2; CDR3 DNA: TGTGCCAGCAGCTCAGCGGGAGGGTTGAACGAGCAGTACTTC; CDR3 protein: CASSSAGGLNEQYF
clone size: few; V gene: TRBV12-5; J gene: TRBJ2-7; D gene: TRBD2; CDR3 DNA: TGTGCTAGTGGTTTGGCCGCGGGGACTAGCGCTACCTACGAGCAGTACTTC; CDR3 protein: CASGLAAGTSATYEQYF
clone size: few; V gene: TRBV9; J gene: TRBJ2-1; D gene: NA; CDR3 DNA: TGTGCCAGCAGCGTAGGTGGGGAGTGGAATGAGCAGTTCTTC; CDR3 protein: CASSVGGEWNEQFF
clone size: NA; V gene: TRBV19; J gene: TRBJ2-3; D gene: TRBD2; CDR3 DNA: TGTGCCAGTAGTATCGGACTCGGCGGGGGAGATACGCAGTATTTT; CDR3 protein: CASSIGLGGGDTQYF
clone size: once; V gene: TRBV19; J gene: TRBJ2-1; D gene: TRBD2; CDR3 DNA: TGTGCCACCTCTAGCGGAGTATACAATGAGCAGTTCTTC; CDR3 protein: CATSSGVYNEQFF
clone size: NA; V gene: TRBV5-6; J gene: TRBJ1-6; D gene: NA; CDR3 DNA: TGTGCCAGCAGCTTAATAGGAGGGGATAATTCACCCCTCCACTTT; CDR3 protein: CASSLIGGDNSPLHF
clone size: once; V gene: TRBV24-1; J gene: TRBJ2-1; D gene: TRBD2; CDR3 DNA: TGTGCCACCAGTGTCCGGGGGGGGTACAATGAGCAGTTCTTC; CDR3 protein: CATSVRGGYNEQFF
clone size: NA; V gene: TRBV28; J gene: TRBJ2-1; D gene: TRBD1; CDR3 DNA: TGTGCCAGCACCCGGCCAGGGGGCGTGTATGAGCAGTTCTTC; CDR3 protein: CASTRPGGVYEQFF
clone size: NA; V gene: TRBV2; J gene: TRBJ1-1; D gene: TRBD1; CDR3 DNA: TGTGCCAGCACCCTTGGACAGGGATTACCTGAAGCTTTCTTT; CDR3 protein: CASTLGQGLPEAFF
clone size: once; V gene: TRBV5-1; J gene: TRBJ1-4; D gene: NA; CDR3 DNA: TGCGCCAGCAGCTTGGATCATTATCCGGGAGTCGAAAAACTGTTTTTT; CDR3 protein: CASSLDHYPGVEKLFF
clone size: NA; V gene: TRBV29-1; J gene: TRBJ2-7; D gene: NA; CDR3 DNA: TGCAGCGTTGTGACGGGAGAGGGGCCCTACGAGCAGTACTTC; CDR3 protein: CSVVTGEGPYEQYF
clone size: NA; V gene: TRBV30; J gene: TRBJ2-7; D gene: TRBD1; CDR3 DNA: TGTGCCTACGGCCGGACAGGGGGCTTTTTGGCCTACGAGCAGTACTTC; CDR3 protein: CAYGRTGGFLAYEQYF
clone size: NA; V gene: TRBV28; J gene: TRBJ2-1; D gene: TRBD2; CDR3 DNA: TGTGCCAGCAGTTTGGGCGGGAGGAACCCCTACAATGAGCAGTTCTTC; CDR3 protein: CASSLGGRNPYNEQFF
clone size: NA; V gene: TRBV5-4; J gene: TRBJ2-7; D gene: NA; CDR3 DNA: TGTGCCAGCAGCTTCTGGGACTCTGCCTACGAGCAGTACTTC; CDR3 protein: CASSFWDSAYEQYF
clone size: NA; V gene: TRBV10-3; J gene: TRBJ2-5; D gene: TRBD2; CDR3 DNA: TGTGCCATCAGTGAGAGGCTAGCGGGTCTACAAACCCAGTACTTC; CDR3 protein: CAISERLAGLQTQYF
clone size: NA; V gene: TRBV25-1; J gene: TRBJ2-7; D gene: NA; CDR3 DNA: TGTGCCAGCAGTGACGGGCAGGGGTACAACGAGCAGTACTTC; CDR3 protein: CASSDGQGYNEQYF
clone size: NA; V gene: TRBV28; J gene: TRBJ1-2; D gene: NA; CDR3 DNA: TGTGCCAGTAGACAGCCTAACTATGGCTACACCTTC; CDR3 protein: CASRQPNYGYTF
clone size: few; V gene: TRBV12-5; J gene: TRBJ2-7; D gene: NA; CDR3 DNA: TGTGCTAGTGGTTTCCTGTGGGGCCACGCTGAAGAGCAGTACTTC; CDR3 protein: CASGFLWGHAEEQYF